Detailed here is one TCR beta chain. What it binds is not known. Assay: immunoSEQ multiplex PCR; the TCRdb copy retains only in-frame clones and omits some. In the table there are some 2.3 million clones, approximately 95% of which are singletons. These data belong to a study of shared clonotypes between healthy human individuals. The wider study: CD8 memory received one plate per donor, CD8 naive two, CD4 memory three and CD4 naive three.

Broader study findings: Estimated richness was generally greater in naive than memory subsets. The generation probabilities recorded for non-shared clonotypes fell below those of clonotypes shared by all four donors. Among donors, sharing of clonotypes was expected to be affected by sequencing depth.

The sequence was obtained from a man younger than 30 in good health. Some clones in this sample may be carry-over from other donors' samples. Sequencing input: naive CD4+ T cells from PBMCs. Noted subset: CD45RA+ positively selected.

The CDR3 DNA sequence: TGCGCCAGCAGCATAGGACAGGGGTCACCGCAAGAGACCCAGTACTTC. Protein product: CASSIGQGSPQETQYF. The chain links TRBV5-1 to TRBJ2-5; 9 nucleotides match TRBD1. Germline lookup yields CDR1 SGHRS and CDR2 YFSETQ. CDR3 size: 16 residues. The J segment lost 2 bases and the V segment lost 4 bases, leaving 9 bases of the junction unmatched.